This T cell receptor beta chain was captured in a study of T cell responses to AZD1222 COVID-19 vaccine. Findings of the study overall: White British ancestry dominated among donors, who included more females, and clonal diversity was possibly underestimated. There were vaccine-associated CD4 TCRs across spike, dominant at 160-218 and 743-854. There were repertoire samples only from the period after the peak T cell response. Unmutated variant regions are reportedly targeted by nearly half of spike-specific TCRs.

With respect to this clone: Its antigen is unidentified.

Sequenced by immunoSEQ multiplex PCR; TCRdb stores in-frame clones only, minus some. The sample gives some 110,000 clones, around 82% of which show up once; about 9.7% is in the top ten. Germline V gene data show CDR1 as SQVTM and CDR2 as ANQGSEA. The CDR3 extends over 13 amino acids. V gave up 5 bases and J gave up 4 bases; unmatched junction bases: 6. This TCR derives from an adult in good health. This chain joins TRBV29-1 and TRBJ1-2, with TRBD1 matching 8 bases. Sequencing was performed on peripheral blood, taken on day 0 of AZD1222 vaccination. CDR3 in DNA: TGCAGCGTTCATGGACAGGGCCTCTATGGCTACACCTTC. Amino acids: CSVHGQGLYGYTF.